The 3 T cell receptor beta chains listed next were all sequenced from one sample in a study of T cells in Graves' hyperthyroidism and ophthalmopathy. The CDR3 regions of TCR beta were amplified from RNA transcripts. Carried out on the TCR CDR3, a first-round RT-PCR used the HTBI primer set. TCRdb re-called the multiplex PCR reads through MiXCR, storing one row per CDR3 protein. The sample holds 450,000 to 650,000 distinct CDR3 sequences, 17% seen once. The sample consisted of blood. The receptors here all came from a woman under 30 with Graves' ophthalmopathy.

This clonotype was counted between two and nine times. The genes are TRBV6-1 and TRBJ2-5; TRBD1 aligns across 7 bases. Germline V CDR1 and CDR2: MNHNS, SASEGT. V lost 8 bases, J lost 5 bases, and 11 bases stayed unmatched. CDR3 length: 14 residues. CDR3 sequence: CASLRRQGDETQYF. The DNA of the CDR3 is TGTGCCAGCCTCAGGCGGCAGGGGGATGAGACCCAGTACTTC.

The V call is TRBV2, the J call TRBJ2-1; no definite D call. This CDR3 has 13 residues. CDR1 and CDR2 from the germline V gene are SNHLY and FYNNEI. The ends were cut back, 8 bases at V and 11 bases at J, with 19 bases in the middle. This CDR3 is CASGENGYLQQFF. The CDR3 DNA reads as TGTGCCAGCGGGGAAAATGGGTATCTCCAGCAGTTCTTC.

The gene calls are TRBV6-2 or TRBV6-3 and TRBJ2-3, with D possibly being TRBD2 (6 bases). There are 14 residues in the CDR3. Germline V gene lookup returns CDR1 MNHEY and CDR2 SVGEGT. The V gene lost 2 bases and the J gene lost 3 bases, with 9 bases spanning the gap. CDR3 sequence: CASSYRDWTDTQYF. In DNA, the CDR3 is TGTGCCAGCAGTTACCGGGACTGGACAGATACGCAGTATTTT.